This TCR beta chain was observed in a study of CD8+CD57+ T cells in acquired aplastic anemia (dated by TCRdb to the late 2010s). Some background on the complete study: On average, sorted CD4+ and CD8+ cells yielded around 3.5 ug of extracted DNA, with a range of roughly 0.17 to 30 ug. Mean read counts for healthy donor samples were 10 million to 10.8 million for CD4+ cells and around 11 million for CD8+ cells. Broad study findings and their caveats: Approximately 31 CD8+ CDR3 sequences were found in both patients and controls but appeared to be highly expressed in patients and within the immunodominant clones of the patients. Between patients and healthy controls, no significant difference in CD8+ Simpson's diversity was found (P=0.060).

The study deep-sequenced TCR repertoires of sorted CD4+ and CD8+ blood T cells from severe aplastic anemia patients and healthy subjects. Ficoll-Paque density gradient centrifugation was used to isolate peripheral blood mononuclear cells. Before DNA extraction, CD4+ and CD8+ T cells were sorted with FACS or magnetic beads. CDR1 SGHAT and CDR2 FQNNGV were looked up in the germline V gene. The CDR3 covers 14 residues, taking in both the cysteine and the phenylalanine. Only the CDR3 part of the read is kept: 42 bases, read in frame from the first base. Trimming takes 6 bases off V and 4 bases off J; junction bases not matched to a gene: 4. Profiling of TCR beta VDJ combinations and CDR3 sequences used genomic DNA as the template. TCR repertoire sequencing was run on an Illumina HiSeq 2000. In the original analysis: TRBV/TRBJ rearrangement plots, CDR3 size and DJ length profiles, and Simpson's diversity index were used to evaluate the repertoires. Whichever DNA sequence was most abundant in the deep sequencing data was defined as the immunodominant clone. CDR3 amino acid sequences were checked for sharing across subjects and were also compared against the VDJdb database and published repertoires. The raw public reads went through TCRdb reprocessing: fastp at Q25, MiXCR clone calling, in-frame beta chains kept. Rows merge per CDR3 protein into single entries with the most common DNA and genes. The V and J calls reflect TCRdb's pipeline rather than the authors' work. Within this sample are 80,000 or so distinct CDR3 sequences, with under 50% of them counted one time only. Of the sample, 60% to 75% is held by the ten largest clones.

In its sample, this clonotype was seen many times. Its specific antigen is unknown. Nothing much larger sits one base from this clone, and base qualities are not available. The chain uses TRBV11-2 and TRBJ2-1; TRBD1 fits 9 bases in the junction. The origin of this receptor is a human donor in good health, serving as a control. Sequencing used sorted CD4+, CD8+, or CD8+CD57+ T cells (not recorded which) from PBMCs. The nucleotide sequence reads TGTGCCAGCAGTACGACAGGGGGTTACAATGAGCAGTTCTTC. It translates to CASSTTGGYNEQFF.